What follows is one TCR beta chain and its context. The data are from a study of blood T cell repertoires in COVID-19. This CDR3 is 13 amino acids long. Germline V gene data show CDR1 as SGHTA and CDR2 as FQGNSA. V lost 2 bases to trimming and J lost 11 bases, with 13 bases between them. Measured with immunoSEQ multiplex PCR; TCRdb has only the in-frame clones, and not every one. Found here are tens of thousands of clones, 82% of them singletons; the top ten hold about 17%. This clonotype was sampled from a human donor in a cohort sampled during active COVID-19. Sequencing input: peripheral blood. J is TRBJ1-3 and V is TRBV7-2, with TRBD1 as a possible D gene (5 bases). The CDR3 loop reads CASSLSGPQAIYF. The CDR3 DNA reads as TGTGCCAGCAGCTTATCAGGACCACAGGCCATATATTTT. Drawing the rest from reference TRBV7-2 and TRBJ1-3, the complete variable domain is GAGVSQSPSNKVTEKGKDVELRCDPISGHTALYWYRQSLGQGLEFLIYFQGNSAPDKSGLPSDRFSAERTGGSVSTLTIQRTQQEDSAVYLCASSLSGPQAIYFGEGSWLTVV.